The 11 T cell receptor beta chains presented below share a single source sample, sequenced in a study of blood T cells in healthy people across ages. Sample-barcoded 5' priming and a J-beta primer mix drove a second PCR of about 7 to 12 cycles. MiXCR, run by TCRdb on the 5' RACE reads, gives a single entry per CDR3 protein. The table has approximately 1.5 million distinct CDR3 sequences, roughly a third seen once. Sequences were obtained from blood. All receptors come from a woman in her thirties in good health.

This clonotype showed up just once. The rearrangement joins TRBV5-1 to TRBJ1-6; 7 nucleotides align to TRBD1. Germline V lookup: CDR1 SGHRS, CDR2 YFSETQ. Losses at the gene ends were 4 bases for V and 7 bases for J; bases not matched to a gene: 5. The CDR3 loop spans 14 amino acids. CDR3 DNA sequence: TGCGCCAGCAGCCCCGAGGGGGCGAATTCACCCCTCCACTTT. Translated, it gives CASSPEGANSPLHF. Using reference TRBV5-1 and TRBJ1-6 for the parts outside the CDR3, the full variable domain is KAGVTQTPRYLIKTRGQQVTLSCSPISGHRSVSWYQQTPGQGLQFLFEYFSETQRNKGNFPGRFSGRQFSNSRSEMNVSTLELGDSALYLCASSPEGANSPLHFGNGTRLTVT.

This clonotype has only a few counts. This sequence joins TRBV3-1 and TRBJ2-7, with a tentative D call TRBD1 (5 bases). Germline V lookup: CDR1 LGHDT, CDR2 YNNKEL (reference sequence). The CDR3 spans 14 residues. V was shortened by 3 bases and J by 3 bases, with 12 bases between the two germline ends. CDR3 sequence reads: CASSHLDRNYEQYF. CDR3 nucleotides: TGTGCCAGCAGCCATCTCGACAGAAACTACGAGCAGTACTTC.

This clonotype occurred a few times. V usage is TRBV3-1 and J usage is TRBJ1-1; no clear D gene. Germline V gene data show CDR1 as LGHDT and CDR2 as YNNKEL (reference sequence). The CDR3 runs 15 residues. Trimming pared 0 bases from V and 1 base from J, leaving 9 bases between. The CDR3 sequence: CASSQDLGPNTEAFF. The CDR3 DNA reads TGTGCCAGCAGCCAAGATCTCGGGCCGAACACTGAAGCTTTCTTT.

With respect to this clonotype: Here the CDR3 omits its conserved ending phenylalanine or tryptophan, so a read error is the likely source. The chain joins TRBV7-9 to TRBJ2-7, with D hard to call. This CDR3 is built from 12 residues. Trimming pared 7 bases from V and 3 bases from J, leaving 10 bases between. Germline assignment: CDR1 SEHNR and CDR2 FQNEAQ (reference sequence). The CDR3 region has the DNA TGTGCCAGCACAGCGTACGGCTACGAGCAGTACTGC. Amino acids: CASTAYGYEQYC.

The chain uses TRBV12-3 or TRBV12-4 and TRBJ2-7, with 10 bases matching TRBD1. CDR3 length: 15 amino acids. The junction had 9 bases not matched to a gene; V was cut back by 7 bases and J by 3 bases. The CDR3 is CASTDGTGESYEQYF. CDR3 nucleotides: TGTGCCAGCACCGACGGGACAGGGGAGAGCTACGAGCAGTACTTC.

This clonotype was counted a few times. The chain recombines TRBV29-1 with TRBJ1-1, with unresolved D. This CDR3 region has 10 residues. V lost 7 bases and J lost 1, with 4 bases in between. Germline V CDR1 and CDR2: SQVTM, ANQGSEA. CDR3 sequence (DNA): TGCAGCGCTGAGAACACTGAAGCTTTCTTT. It yields the protein CSAENTEAFF.

The chain couples TRBV29-1 to TRBJ2-5; tentatively, D is TRBD2 (5 bases). V lost 6 bases to trimming and J lost 1 base, with 9 bases between them. The CDR3 spans 12 residues. The V gene's germline CDR1 is SQVTM and CDR2 ANQGSEA. CDR3 protein: CSVGSSQETQYF. In DNA, the CDR3 is TGCAGCGTAGGGAGTTCCCAAGAGACCCAGTACTTC.

The CDR3 DNA follows: TGTGCCAGCAGCGTCGGGACAGGGTACGAAAAACTGTTTTTT. Translating gives CASSVGTGYEKLFF. The chain is built from TRBV5-5 and TRBJ1-4; 9 bases align to TRBD1. Trimming at V came to 4 bases and at J to 8 bases, leaving 6 bases not matched to a gene. This CDR3 is 14 amino acids long. Germline values: CDR1 SGHKS, CDR2 YYEKEE (reference sequence).

This clonotype was picked up a small number of times. This may arise from a read error, as a much more abundant clone is one base away. The chain has TRBV5-4 and TRBJ1-2, with 7 nucleotides matching TRBD1. The CDR3 is made up of 12 amino acids. CDR1 SGHNT and CDR2 YYREEE come from the germline V gene (reference sequence). The DNA of the CDR3 is TGTCCCAGCAGTCTCGGGACAGCTAGCTACACCTTC. The encoded protein is CPSSLGTASYTF.

Remarks on this clonotype: The junction does not match germline at one end; this may be a read error. The chain employs TRBV15 and TRBJ2-5; the match to TRBD2 covers 7 bases. Germline V CDR1 and CDR2: LNHNV, YYDKDF (reference sequence). This CDR3 is 13 amino acids long. In DNA, the CDR3 is TGTGCCACCGTCGGGGGGAGCCAAGGGACCCAGTACTTC. Its protein product is CATVGGSQGTQYF.

Worth noting for this clonotype: A read error may explain this, as a much larger clone is one base away. The chain uses TRBV20-1 and TRBJ2-5; a weak D match, TRBD2 (6 bases). Matching the DNA end better, TRBJ2-7 makes the J call doubtful. CDR1 is DFQATT, CDR2 SNEGSKA, per germline (reference sequence). The CDR3 consists of 16 residues. CDR3 region: CSARHPASVRTYEQYF. The CDR3 DNA follows: TGCAGTGCTCGACACCCAGCTAGCGTTAGGACCTACGAGCAGTACTTC.